The rows below give T cell receptor beta chains drawn from one sample of a study of blood T cell repertoires in COVID-19. The repertoire was sequenced with immunoSEQ multiplex PCR; TCRdb's copy has only in-frame clones and lacks some. The table includes over 80,000 clones, about nine tenths detected once. What was sequenced was peripheral blood. The receptors stem from a man aged 50-59 years with acute or convalescent COVID-19. CDR3s include the opening cysteine and the closing phenylalanine or tryptophan. Each record gives: J gene, clone size, V gene, CDR3 protein. Not every row has a clone size; where given, it reads once, few, many or a size class.

>TRBJ2-3|NA|TRBV24-1
CATSDGILAGSTDTQYF
>TRBJ1-5|NA|TRBV30
CAWSPRGGRGNQPQHF
>TRBJ1-5|NA|TRBV21-1
CASSRAGNQPQHF
>TRBJ2-7|NA|TRBV10-2
CASSVSRVSYEQYF
>TRBJ1-5|NA|TRBV4-1
CASSQERGGMLEPQHF
>TRBJ2-1|NA|TRBV6-1
CASSEAPRSNNEQFF
>TRBJ2-3|NA|TRBV5-8
CASSLWVGTSGTDTQYF
>TRBJ2-7|NA|TRBV7-9
CASSLGDYGSYEQYF
>TRBJ1-1|NA|TRBV6-6
CASGDTLRNTEAFF
>TRBJ1-2|NA|TRBV2
CASRTGFYGYTF
>TRBJ2-1|NA|TRBV19
CASRLAGRNEQFF
>TRBJ2-1|NA|TRBV7-3
CASSLWSSGRIHEQFF
>TRBJ2-1|NA|TRBV9
CASSIGGSSYNEQFF
>TRBJ2-6|medium-sized|TRBV27
CASSLGQGNVLTF
>TRBJ2-3|once|TRBV15
CATSRSGQGTDTQYF
>TRBJ2-3|NA|TRBV24-1
CAVGGGGTDTQYF
>TRBJ2-7|NA|TRBV6-6
CASTVGLYSYEQYF
>TRBJ1-5|NA|TRBV2
CASMGQGLPNQPQHF
>TRBJ1-2|few|TRBV4-1
CASSTQTGPNYGYTF
>TRBJ1-5|NA|TRBV6-2/TRBV6-3
CASSPHDSSNQPQHF
>TRBJ2-1|few|TRBV3-1/TRBV3-2
CASSLQTSGKGNEQFF
>TRBJ1-1|once|TRBV11-3
CASSLTGLSEAFF
>TRBJ2-1|NA|TRBV5-1
CASSLRAGLGEQFF
>TRBJ2-1|NA|TRBV4-1
CASSQNRGDYNEQFF
>TRBJ2-7|once|TRBV3-1/TRBV3-2
CASSQAYVAYEQYF
>TRBJ2-3|NA|TRBV25-1
CASSELGGGGESTDTQYF
>TRBJ2-7|once|TRBV10-3
CAISESSGPTYEQYF
>TRBJ1-3|NA|TRBV6-2/TRBV6-3
CASSPEGPTGGFGNTIYF
>TRBJ1-2|NA|TRBV10-3
CAINRIYYGYTF